The 18 T cell receptor beta chains below come from one sample, sequenced in a study of cytomegalovirus exposure and HLA in healthy donors. The PCR was carried out with 60 Vbeta primers and 13 Jbeta primers. The protocol was immunoSEQ multiplex PCR, while the TCRdb copy is restricted to in-frame clones and leaves out a portion. The sample lists about 40,000 clones, 50% occurring once. Sequenced material: PBMCs. Receptors were obtained from a human donor in good health.

This chain uses TRBV7-3 with TRBJ2-1; D perhaps matches TRBD2 (6 bases). From germline, CDR1 is SGHTA and CDR2 FQGTGA. CDR3 length: 13 amino acids. With 5 bases removed from V and 3 bases from J, the gap between germline ends came to 8 bases. CDR3 bases: TGTGCCAGCAGCCTCGGGAGCTACAATGAGCAGTTCTTC. Protein: CASSLGSYNEQFF.

This clone appeared once. J is TRBJ1-5 and V is TRBV27; tentative D call: TRBD1 (5 bases). The CDR3 loop spans 18 amino acids. The ends were cut back, 3 bases at V and 2 bases at J, with 20 bases in the middle. Looked up from germline, CDR1 is MNHEY and CDR2 is SMNVEV (reference sequence). The DNA for the CDR3 is TGTGCCAGCAGTTTGTTGGGGCCGACGTATAGTGGCAATCAGCCCCAGCATTTT. Its translation is CASSLLGPTYSGNQPQHF.

The chain recombines TRBV19 with TRBJ1-1; TRBD1 might be the D (5 bases). The CDR3 sequence is 15 residues long. Germline CDR1 LNHDA, CDR2 SQIVND (reference sequence). Trimming shortened V by 6 bases and J by 0 bases, and 14 bases separated the two germline ends. In DNA form, the CDR3 reads TGTGCCAGTAGGAAAGACAGACGAATGAACACTGAAGCTTTCTTT. It specifies CASRKDRRMNTEAFF.

This sequence joins TRBV2 and TRBJ1-2, with unresolved D. The CDR3 is 14 amino acids. CDR1 is SNHLY, CDR2 FYNNEI, per germline. Trimming removed 4 bases from V and 6 bases from J, with 15 bases in between. CDR3 sequence (DNA): TGTGCCAGCAGTGGGCTTACGGGAGCGGATGGCTACACCTTC. It codes for CASSGLTGADGYTF.

This clone was recorded a few times. CDR3 DNA sequence: TGTGCCAGCAGGGCTAGCGGGGGGACCGATGGGGAGCAGTACTTC. Translating it yields CASRASGGTDGEQYF. The rearrangement joins TRBV2 to TRBJ2-7, with TRBD2 matching 11 bases. Losses at the gene ends were 6 bases for V and 7 bases for J; bases not matched to a gene: 11. CDR3 length equals 15 residues. Germline values: CDR1 SNHLY, CDR2 FYNNEI.

The V gene is TRBV6-6, the J gene TRBJ1-5; TRBD1 matches at 9 bases. The CDR3 consists of 14 residues. Germline V lookup: CDR1 MNHNY, CDR2 SVGAGI (reference sequence). V gave up 6 bases and J gave up 4 bases; unmatched junction bases: 4. The CDR3 here is CASRPTGGNQPQHF. As DNA, the CDR3 is TGTGCCAGCAGGCCGACAGGGGGTAATCAGCCCCAGCATTTT.

This sequence joins TRBV28 and TRBJ1-3; 9 bases are shared with TRBD1. V shed 7 bases and J 7 bases; nucleotides not matched to a gene: 8. This CDR3 spans 14 amino acids. Germline CDR1 is MDHEN and CDR2 is SYDVKM. The CDR3 loop is CASNAGQGWNTIYF. DNA of the CDR3: TGTGCCAGCAACGCTGGACAGGGGTGGAACACCATATATTTT. The whole variable domain, filled in from reference TRBV28 and TRBJ1-3, reads DVKVTQSSRYLVKRTGEKVFLECVQDMDHENMFWYRQDPGLGLRLIYFSYDVKMKEKGDIPEGYSVSREKKERFSLILESASTNQTSMYLCASNAGQGWNTIYFGEGSWLTVV.

The genes are TRBV28 and TRBJ1-5, with D tentatively TRBD1 (6 bases). The CDR3 runs 15 residues. Trimming shortened V by 2 bases and J by 0 bases, and 8 bases separated the two germline ends. From germline, CDR1 is MDHEN and CDR2 SYDVKM. The CDR3 spells CASSLIQGSNQPQHF. The CDR3 DNA reads as TGTGCCAGCAGTTTAATACAGGGTAGCAATCAGCCCCAGCATTTT.

CDR3 amino acids: CASNTIGGTGDEKLFF. Written as DNA, the CDR3 is TGTGCCAGCAATACAATAGGGGGGACAGGGGACGAAAAACTGTTTTTT. The rearrangement links TRBV28 to TRBJ1-4, with TRBD1 matching 10 bases. Trimming removed 7 bases from V and 8 bases from J; junction bases left unmatched: 13. Per the germline V gene, CDR1 is MDHEN and CDR2 is SYDVKM. The length of the CDR3 is 16 residues.

The rearrangement links TRBV6-6 to TRBJ1-1, with D unclear. The CDR3 consists of 12 residues. The germline gives CDR1 MNHNY, CDR2 SVGAGI (reference sequence). V lost 2 bases and J 11 bases, leaving 12 bases between the germline ends. CDR3 coding DNA: TGTGCCAGCAGTTACATCGAGGGTACGGCTTTCTTT. Its translation: CASSYIEGTAFF.

The table lists this clone with a few counts. This chain's CDR3 is CASSLRDFQETQYF. The CDR3 nucleotides read TGTGCCAGCAGTTTACGTGACTTCCAAGAGACCCAGTACTTC. This sequence joins TRBV28 and TRBJ2-5; D is ambiguous. Germline V lookup: CDR1 MDHEN, CDR2 SYDVKM. The CDR3 is 14 residues long. Between the trimmed V and J ends, which lost 2 bases and 1 base, there was a span of 8 bases.

This chain joins TRBV9 and TRBJ2-3, with D possibly matching TRBD1 (6 bases). The CDR3 is 15 residues long. Germline V gene data show CDR1 as SGDLS and CDR2 as YYNGEE. V lost 3 bases and J 5 bases, leaving 16 bases between the germline ends. DNA for the CDR3: TGTGCCAGCAGCGCGATACAGGGAATAGGAGATACGCAGTATTTT. Amino acids: CASSAIQGIGDTQYF.

This clone was seen more than once but under ten times. The rearrangement links TRBV2 to TRBJ1-5; TRBD1 might be the D (5 bases). V was cut by 6 bases and J by 0 bases, with 12 bases left in between. Germline V CDR1 and CDR2: SNHLY, FYNNEI. The CDR3 runs 15 residues. CDR3 nucleotides: TGTGCCAGCAGGGCCGACAGAAATAGCAATCAGCCCCAGCATTTT. This sequence encodes CASRADRNSNQPQHF.

The rearrangement uses TRBV9 and TRBJ2-2; TRBD2 aligns across 7 bases. Trimming removed 5 bases from V and 1 base from J; junction bases left unmatched: 8. The CDR3 has 16 residues. CDR1 SGDLS and CDR2 YYNGEE come from the germline V gene. The CDR3 bases are TGTGCCAGCAGGGCTTTCGGGAGGCAGAACACCGGGGAGCTGTTTTTT. It encodes CASRAFGRQNTGELFF.

This chain joins TRBV10-3 and TRBJ2-6; 7 nucleotides agree with TRBD2. With V trimmed by 8 bases and J by 1 base, 2 bases remained unmatched. CDR3 length: 14 amino acids. CDR1 and CDR2 (germline): ENHRY, SYGVKD. CDR3 nucleotides: TGTGCCATCGGGAGGGCGTCTGGGGCCAACGTCCTGACTTTC. Protein product: CAIGRASGANVLTF.

The genes are TRBV28 and TRBJ1-2; TRBD1 agrees at 12 bases. CDR3 length equals 16 residues. CDR1 is MDHEN and CDR2 is SYDVKM in the germline V gene. The V segment lost 6 bases and the J segment 4 bases; nucleotides outside the gene matches: 9. The DNA for the CDR3 is TGTGCCAGCAGCCTGAGGGACAGGGGGCACGGCTATGGCTACACCTTC. Translation: CASSLRDRGHGYGYTF.

This sequence joins TRBV6-5 and TRBJ2-3, with 10 nucleotides matching TRBD2. The CDR3 totals 16 residues. Trimming at V came to 4 bases and at J to 5 bases, leaving 9 bases not matched to a gene. The germline V gene has CDR1 MNHEY and CDR2 SVGAGI. The CDR3 nucleotides read TGTGCCAGCAGTTGGGGAGCGGGGGGGCAAGGAGATACGCAGTATTTT. Protein sequence: CASSWGAGGQGDTQYF.

This clone was counted a few times. This chain uses TRBV4-3 with TRBJ1-2; 7 bases fit TRBD1. The CDR3 loop spans 14 amino acids. CDR1 is LGHNA, CDR2 YSLEER, per germline. Trimming cost V 1 base and J 8 bases; bases outside gene matches: 7. Here the CDR3 reads CASSQATGLVGYTF. As DNA, the CDR3 is TGCGCCAGCAGCCAAGCGACAGGGTTGGTGGGCTACACCTTC.